The present T cell receptor beta chain was sequenced within a study of blood T cell repertoires in COVID-19. About the study: Acute and convalescent COVID-19 specimens originated in the United States, Italy and Spain. T cells, B-cell-depleted T cells, or PBMCs provided the cDNA or gDNA that served as material.

Germline trimming cut 5 bases from V and 4 bases from J; bases unmatched to any gene: 19. From germline, CDR1 is LNHDA and CDR2 SQIVND (reference sequence). This CDR3 has 18 residues. Data came from immunoSEQ multiplex PCR; TCRdb stores just in-frame clones and leaves some out. This sample has around 240,000 clones, with approximately 84% found just once. This clone was seen a handful of times. What was sequenced was peripheral blood. V and J are TRBV19 and TRBJ1-1; TRBD1 matches 7 bases. The clonotype comes from a woman of 80 years or more with acute or convalescent COVID-19. The CDR3 sequence is CASSASGRGIGIGTEAFF. For the CDR3, the DNA is TGTGCCAGTAGTGCCTCGGGCAGGGGGATTGGGATTGGCACTGAAGCTTTCTTT. Using reference TRBV19 and TRBJ1-1 for the parts outside the CDR3, the full variable domain is DGGITQSPKYLFRKEGQNVTLSCEQNLNHDAMYWYRQDPGQGLRLIYYSQIVNDFQKGDIAEGYSVSREKKESFPLTVTSAQKNPTAFYLCASSASGRGIGIGTEAFFGQGTRLTVV.